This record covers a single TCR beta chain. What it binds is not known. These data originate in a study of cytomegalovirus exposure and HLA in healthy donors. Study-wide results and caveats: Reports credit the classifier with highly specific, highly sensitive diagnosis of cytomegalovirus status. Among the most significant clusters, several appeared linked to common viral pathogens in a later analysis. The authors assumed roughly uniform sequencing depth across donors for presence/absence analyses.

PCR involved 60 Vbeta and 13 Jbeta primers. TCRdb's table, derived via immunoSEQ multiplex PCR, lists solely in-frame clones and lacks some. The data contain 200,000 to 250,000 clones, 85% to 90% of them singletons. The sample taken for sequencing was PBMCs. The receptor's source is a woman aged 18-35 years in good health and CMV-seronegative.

This chain's CDR3 is CASSTATLRDSSYEQYF. CDR3 in DNA: TGCGCCAGCAGCACCGCCACTCTCAGGGACAGCTCCTACGAGCAGTACTTC. The chain uses TRBV5-1 and TRBJ2-7, with 7 positions matching TRBD1. The germline V gene has CDR1 SGHRS and CDR2 YFSETQ. V shed 4 bases, J shed 0 bases, and the junction held 13 bases outside the gene matches. The CDR3 is 17 amino acids. Supplemented by reference TRBV5-1 and TRBJ2-7, the full variable domain reads KAGVTQTPRYLIKTRGQQVTLSCSPISGHRSVSWYQQTPGQGLQFLFEYFSETQRNKGNFPGRFSGRQFSNSRSEMNVSTLELGDSALYLCASSTATLRDSSYEQYFGPGTRLTVT.